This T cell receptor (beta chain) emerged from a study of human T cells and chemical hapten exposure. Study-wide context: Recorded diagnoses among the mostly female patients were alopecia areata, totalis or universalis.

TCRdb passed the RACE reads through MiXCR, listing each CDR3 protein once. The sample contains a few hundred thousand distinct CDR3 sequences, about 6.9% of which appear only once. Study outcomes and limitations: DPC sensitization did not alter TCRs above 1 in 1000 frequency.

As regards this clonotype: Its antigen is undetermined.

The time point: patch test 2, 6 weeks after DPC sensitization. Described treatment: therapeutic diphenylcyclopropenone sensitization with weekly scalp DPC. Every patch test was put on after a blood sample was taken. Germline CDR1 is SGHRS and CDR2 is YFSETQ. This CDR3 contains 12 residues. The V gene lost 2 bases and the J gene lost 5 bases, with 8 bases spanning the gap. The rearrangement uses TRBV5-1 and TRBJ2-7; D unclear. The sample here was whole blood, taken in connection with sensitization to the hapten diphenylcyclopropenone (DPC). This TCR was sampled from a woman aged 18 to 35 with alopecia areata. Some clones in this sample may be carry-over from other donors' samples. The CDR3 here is CASSFNEHEQYF. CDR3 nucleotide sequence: TGCGCCAGCAGCTTTAATGAACACGAGCAGTACTTC.